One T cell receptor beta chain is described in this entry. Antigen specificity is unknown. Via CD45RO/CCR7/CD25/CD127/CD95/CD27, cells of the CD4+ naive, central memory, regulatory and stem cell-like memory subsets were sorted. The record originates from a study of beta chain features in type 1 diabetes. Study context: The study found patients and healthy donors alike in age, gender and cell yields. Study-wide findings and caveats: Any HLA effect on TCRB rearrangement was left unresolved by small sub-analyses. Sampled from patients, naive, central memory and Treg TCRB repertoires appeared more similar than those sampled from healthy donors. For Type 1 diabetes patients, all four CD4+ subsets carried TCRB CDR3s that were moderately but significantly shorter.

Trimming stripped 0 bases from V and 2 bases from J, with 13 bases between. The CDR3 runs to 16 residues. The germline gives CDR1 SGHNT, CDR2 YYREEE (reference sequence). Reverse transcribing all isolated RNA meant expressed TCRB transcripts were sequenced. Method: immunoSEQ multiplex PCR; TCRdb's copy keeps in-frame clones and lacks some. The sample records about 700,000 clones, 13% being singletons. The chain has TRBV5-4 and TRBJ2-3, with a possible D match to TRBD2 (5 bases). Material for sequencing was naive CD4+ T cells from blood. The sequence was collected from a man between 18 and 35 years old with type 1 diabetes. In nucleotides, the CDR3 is TGTGCCAGCAGCTTGGCCGGAACCGACTACACAGATACGCAGTATTTT. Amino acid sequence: CASSLAGTDYTDTQYF.